In this sample, the clone carrying this T cell receptor (beta chain) turned up many times. The data are from a study of lung T cells in sarcoidosis with Löfgren's syndrome. At the level of the study: Sarcoidosis features CD4+ T cell accumulation in bronchoalveolar lavage fluid. Löfgren's syndrome patients were the main repertoire analysis focus.

J was trimmed by 9 bases and V by 5 bases; bases with no gene match: 6. The CDR3 sequence is 13 residues long. CDR1 LNHDA and CDR2 SQIVND come from the germline V gene (reference sequence). From the reads, TCRdb called clonotypes with MiXCR, one entry per CDR3 protein. The table lists about 19,000 distinct CDR3 sequences, approximately 22% of them singletons. Sequenced sample: CD4+ T cells from bronchoalveolar lavage. This sequence was found in a human donor with sarcoidosis (Löfgren's syndrome or another form), or a control subject (not recorded which). The chain employs TRBV19 and TRBJ2-1; 8 bases agree with TRBD1. In nucleotides, the CDR3 is TGTGCCAGTAGTTGGACAGGGACAGGTGAGCAGTTCTTC. It encodes CASSWTGTGEQFF.